This passage covers 9 T cell receptor beta chains from one sample sequenced in a study of early T cells in non-severe SARS-CoV-2 infection. Each CDR3 protein gets one entry after TCRdb re-called the 5' RACE reads with MiXCR. The table has about 97,000 distinct CDR3 sequences, around 10% seen once; the top ten hold approximately 4.5%. The source material was whole blood, sampled at baseline. The receptors shown here come from an adult who was a healthcare worker with PCR-confirmed SARS-CoV-2 infection or an uninfected control (not recorded which).

The DNA for the CDR3 is TGTGCCAGCAGCCCGGAGGGTCTGTACGAGCAGTACTTC. It codes for CASSPEGLYEQYF. The J gene is TRBJ2-7, the V gene TRBV7-9, with a tentative D call TRBD2 (6 bases). Germline assignment: CDR1 SEHNR and CDR2 FQNEAQ (reference sequence). The ends were cut back, 5 bases at V and 4 bases at J, with 12 bases in the middle. CDR3 length equals 13 residues.

This clonotype occurred a few times. This chain connects TRBV29-1 to TRBJ2-1, with 7 positions matching TRBD2. Germline-derived CDR1 and CDR2 are SQVTM and ANQGSEA. With V trimmed by 8 bases and J by 0 bases, 7 bases remained unmatched. This CDR3 has 14 residues. CDR3 residues: CSSSSGSSYNEQFF. The CDR3, as DNA: TGCAGCTCATCTAGCGGTAGCTCCTACAATGAGCAGTTCTTC.

Here the CDR3 DNA reads TGTGCCAGCAGCCCCGGGGCTGGGTGGGACACTGAAGCTTTCTTT. This gives the protein CASSPGAGWDTEAFF. The chain uses TRBV11-2 and TRBJ1-1; TRBD1 is a possible D gene (5 bases). Per the germline V gene, CDR1 is SGHAT and CDR2 is FQNNGV. This CDR3 region has 15 residues. Trimming took 5 bases from V and 3 from J, leaving 16 bases between them.

This clonotype was detected ten times or more. J is TRBJ1-1 and V is TRBV19; the match to TRBD1 covers 7 bases. Germline CDR1 and CDR2: LNHDA and SQIVND (reference sequence). V was pared by 6 bases and J by 1 base, with 5 bases of the junction left unmatched. The CDR3 consists of 14 residues. The CDR3 loop reads CASRRRDRNTEAFF. The DNA for the CDR3 is TGTGCCAGTAGAAGAAGGGACAGGAACACTGAAGCTTTCTTT.

For this clonotype: One end of the junction varies from germline; a read error may be responsible. This chain connects TRBV10-3 to TRBJ1-2; 8 bases agree with TRBD1. CDR1 is ENHRY and CDR2 is SYGVKD in the germline V gene. The CDR3 loop spans 15 amino acids. The DNA for the CDR3 is TGTGCCATCAGTGACCCCTACCGGGGACAGGACAAAATCCTATTC. Translating gives CAISDPYRGQDKILF.

This chain uses TRBV6-5 with TRBJ1-2; 7 positions match TRBD1. Trimming removed 6 bases from V and 10 bases from J; junction bases left unmatched: 5. Germline lookup yields CDR1 MNHEY and CDR2 SVGAGI. The CDR3 totals 11 residues. As DNA, the CDR3 is TGTGCCAGCAGACTCGGGACAGACTACACCTTC. It translates to CASRLGTDYTF.

This clonotype has a handful of counts. The J gene is TRBJ2-1, the V gene TRBV24-1, with 8 positions matching TRBD1. Looked up from germline, CDR1 is KGHDR and CDR2 is SFDVKD. The CDR3 extends over 14 amino acids. J lost 4 bases, V lost 7 bases, and 5 bases had no gene match. Here the CDR3 reads CATRRDRTYNEQFF. The CDR3, as DNA: TGTGCCACCAGACGGGACAGGACTTACAATGAGCAGTTCTTC.

The chain recombines TRBV5-5 with TRBJ2-3, with D possibly being TRBD1 (6 bases). CDR1 and CDR2 (germline): SGHKS, YYEKEE (reference sequence). Trimming pared 1 base from V and 2 bases from J, leaving 11 bases between. This CDR3 has 15 residues. Here the CDR3 reads CASSLLGQVTDTQYF. The CDR3 DNA reads as TGTGCCAGCAGCTTGTTGGGACAAGTCACAGATACGCAGTATTTT.

The chain carries TRBV27 and TRBJ1-5; perhaps TRBD1 as D (6 bases). From germline, CDR1 is MNHEY and CDR2 SMNVEV (reference sequence). The CDR3 length is 16 residues. Trimming stripped 0 bases from V and 6 bases from J, with 15 bases between. The DNA of the CDR3 is TGTGCCAGCAGTTTATCGTGGGGGGACATAAGTCAGCCCCAGCATTTT. This translates into CASSLSWGDISQPQHF.